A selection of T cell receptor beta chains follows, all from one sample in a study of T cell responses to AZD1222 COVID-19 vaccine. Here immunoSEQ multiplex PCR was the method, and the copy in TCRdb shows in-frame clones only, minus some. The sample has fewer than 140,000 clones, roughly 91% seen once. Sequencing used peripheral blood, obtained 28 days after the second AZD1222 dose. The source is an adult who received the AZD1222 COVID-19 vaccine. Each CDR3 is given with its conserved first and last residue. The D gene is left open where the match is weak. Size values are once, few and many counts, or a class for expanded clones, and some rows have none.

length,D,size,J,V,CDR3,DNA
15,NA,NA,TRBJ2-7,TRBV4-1,CASSHSTGEGYEQYF,TGCGCCAGCAGCCACTCGACAGGGGAGGGATACGAGCAGTACTTC
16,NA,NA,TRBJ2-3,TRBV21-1,CASTKLLPSVTDTQYF,TGTGCCAGCACCAAGCTACTACCCTCCGTCACAGATACGCAGTATTTT
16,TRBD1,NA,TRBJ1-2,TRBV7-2,CASSSVGQGLNYGYTF,TGTGCCAGCAGCTCGGTGGGACAGGGATTAAACTATGGCTACACCTTC
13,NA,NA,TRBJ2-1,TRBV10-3,CAISVRSDNEQFF,TGTGCCATCAGTGTCCGGTCCGACAATGAGCAGTTCTTC
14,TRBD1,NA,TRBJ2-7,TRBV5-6,CASSFPGQGLEQYF,TGTGCCAGCAGCTTTCCGGGACAGGGTCTCGAGCAGTACTTC
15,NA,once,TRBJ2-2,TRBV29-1,CSVEGAGFNTGELFF,TGCAGCGTTGAAGGCGCGGGGTTTAACACCGGGGAGCTGTTTTTT
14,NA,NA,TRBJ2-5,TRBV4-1,CASSHHPPQETQYF,TGCGCCAGCAGCCACCACCCACCTCAAGAGACCCAGTACTTC
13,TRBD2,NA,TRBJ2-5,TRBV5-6,CASSLAGPETQYF,TGTGCCAGCAGCTTAGCGGGACCAGAGACCCAGTACTTC
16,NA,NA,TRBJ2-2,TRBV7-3,CASSSKGTTNTGELFF,TGTGCCAGCAGCTCGAAGGGGACAACAAACACCGGGGAGCTGTTTTTT
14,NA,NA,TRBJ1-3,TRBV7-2,CASTLVGSGNTIYF,TGTGCCAGCACCCTCGTGGGCTCTGGAAACACCATATATTTT